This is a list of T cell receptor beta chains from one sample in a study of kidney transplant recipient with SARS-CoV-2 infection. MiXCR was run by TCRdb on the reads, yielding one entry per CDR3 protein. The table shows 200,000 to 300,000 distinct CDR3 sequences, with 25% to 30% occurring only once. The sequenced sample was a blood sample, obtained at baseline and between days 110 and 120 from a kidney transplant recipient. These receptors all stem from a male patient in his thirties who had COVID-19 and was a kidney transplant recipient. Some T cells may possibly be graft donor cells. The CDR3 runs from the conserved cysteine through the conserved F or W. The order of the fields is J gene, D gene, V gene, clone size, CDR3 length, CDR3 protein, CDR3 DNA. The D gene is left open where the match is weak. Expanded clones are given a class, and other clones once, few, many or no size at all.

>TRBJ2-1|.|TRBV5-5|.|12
CASSSDRNEQFF
TGTGCCAGCAGCTCCGACCGCAATGAGCAGTTCTTC
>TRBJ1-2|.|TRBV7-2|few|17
CASSVQVRDGKTYGYTF
TGTGCCAGCAGCGTTCAAGTCAGAGACGGAAAGACCTATGGCTACACCTTC
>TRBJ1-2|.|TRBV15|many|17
CATSILERCGKTYGYTF
TGTGCCACCAGCATCTTGGAAAGGTGTGGAAAGACCTATGGCTACACCTTC
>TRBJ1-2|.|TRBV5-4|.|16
CASCTIVPGKTYGYTF
TGTGCCAGCTGCACCATCGTACCAGGAAAGACCTATGGCTACACCTTC
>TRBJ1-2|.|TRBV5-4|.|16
CASQESVPGKTYGYTF
TGTGCCAGCCAAGAAAGCGTACCAGGAAAGACCTATGGCTACACCTTC
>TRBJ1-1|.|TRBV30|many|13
CAWSLGGTTEAFF
TGTGCCTGGAGCCTTGGGGGAACCACTGAAGCTTTCTTT
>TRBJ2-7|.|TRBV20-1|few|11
CSVNWGYEQYF
TGCAGTGTTAACTGGGGCTACGAGCAGTACTTC
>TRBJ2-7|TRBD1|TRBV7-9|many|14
CASSSTGTYYEQYF
TGTGCCAGCAGCTCGACAGGGACATACTACGAGCAGTACTTC
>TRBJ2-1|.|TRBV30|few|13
CAWSVGGNNEQFF
TGTGCCTGGAGTGTAGGCGGGAACAATGAGCAGTTCTTC
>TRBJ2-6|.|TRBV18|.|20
CTSSLLADRRIRSGANVLTF
TGTACCAGCTCACTTTTAGCGGACCGGAGAATCCGCTCTGGGGCCAACGTCCTGACTTTC
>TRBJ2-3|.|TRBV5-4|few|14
CASSLGPSSDTQYF
TGTGCCAGCAGCTTGGGACCGTCCTCAGATACGCAGTATTTT
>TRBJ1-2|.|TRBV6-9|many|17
CASSSQRPYGKTYGYTF
TGTGCCAGCAGTTCGCAAAGGCCTTACGGAAAGACCTATGGCTACACCTTC
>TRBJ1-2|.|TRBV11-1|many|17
CASSHSRKAGKTYGYTF
TGTGCCAGCAGCCACTCGCGTAAGGCTGGAAAGACCTATGGCTACACCTTC
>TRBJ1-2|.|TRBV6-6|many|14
CASSYKGTDYGYTF
TGTGCCAGCAGTTATAAAGGCACAGACTATGGCTACACCTTC
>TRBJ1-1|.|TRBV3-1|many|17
CASSMKDPISIRTEAFF
TGTGCCAGCAGCATGAAGGATCCCATTTCAATTCGCACTGAAGCTTTCTTT
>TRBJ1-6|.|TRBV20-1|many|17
CSASSTFGSSYNSPLHF
TGCAGTGCTAGTTCGACATTTGGAAGCTCCTATAATTCACCCCTCCACTTT
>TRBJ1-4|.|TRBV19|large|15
CASRMDSSTNEKLFF
TGTGCCAGTAGGATGGACAGTTCAACTAATGAAAAACTGTTTTTT
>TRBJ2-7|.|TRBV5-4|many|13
CASSFTGPSEQYF
TGTGCCAGCAGCTTTACAGGGCCGTCAGAGCAGTACTTC
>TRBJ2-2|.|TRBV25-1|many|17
CASSDGVGVRNTGELFF
TGTGCCAGCAGTGATGGGGTAGGAGTTCGGAACACCGGGGAGCTGTTTTTT
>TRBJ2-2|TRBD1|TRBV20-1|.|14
CSVTGMANTGELFF
TGCAGTGTGACAGGGATGGCGAACACCGGGGAGCTGTTTTTT
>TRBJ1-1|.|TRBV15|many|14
CATSGRPLNTEAFF
TGTGCCACCAGCGGGCGACCCCTGAACACTGAAGCTTTCTTT
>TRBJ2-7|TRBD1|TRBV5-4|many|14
CASSLDRDSYEQYF
TGTGCCAGCAGCCTGGACAGGGACTCCTACGAGCAGTACTTC
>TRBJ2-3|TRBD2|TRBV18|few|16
CASSPWEGVWTDTQYF
TGTGCCAGCTCCCCTTGGGAGGGAGTTTGGACAGATACGCAGTATTTT
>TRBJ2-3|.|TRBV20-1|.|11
CSARDGREEYF
TGCAGTGCTAGAGATGGGAGAGAAGAGTATTTT
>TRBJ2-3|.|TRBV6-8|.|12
CASSRGGYTQYF
TGTGCCAGCAGTCGGGGTGGATATACGCAGTATTTT
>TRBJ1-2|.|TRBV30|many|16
CAWFTGRYRKTYGYTF
TGTGCCTGGTTTACGGGGCGTTATAGAAAGACCTATGGCTACACCTTC
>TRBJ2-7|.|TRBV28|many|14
CASSYGDTAYEQYF
TGTGCCAGCAGTTACGGGGACACCGCCTACGAGCAGTACTTC
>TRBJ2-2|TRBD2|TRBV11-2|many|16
CASSLNPAGNTGELFF
TGTGCCAGCAGCTTAAACCCAGCGGGAAACACCGGGGAGCTGTTTTTT
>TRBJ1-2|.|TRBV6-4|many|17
CASSSVSSHGKTYGYTF
TGTGCCAGCAGTAGTGTGAGCTCACACGGAAAGACCTATGGCTACACCTTC
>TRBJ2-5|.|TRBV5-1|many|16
CASSLQGAPDGETQYF
TGCGCCAGCAGCTTGCAAGGGGCCCCCGACGGGGAGACCCAGTACTTC
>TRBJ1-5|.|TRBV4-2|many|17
CAIAVGPGLYSNQPQHF
TGTGCTATAGCGGTGGGACCCGGCCTATATAGCAATCAGCCCCAGCATTTT
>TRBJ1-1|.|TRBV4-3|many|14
CASSQGTGGRKAFF
TGCGCCAGCAGCCAGGGAACGGGGGGAAGGAAAGCTTTCTTT
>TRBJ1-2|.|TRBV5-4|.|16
CASKSHVPGKTYGYTF
TGTGCCAGCAAAAGTCACGTACCAGGAAAGACCTATGGCTACACCTTC
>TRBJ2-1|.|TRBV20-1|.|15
CGARVGGGNYNEQFF
TGCGGTGCTAGAGTTGGCGGGGGCAATTACAATGAGCAGTTCTTC
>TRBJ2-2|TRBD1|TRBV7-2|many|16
CASSLVPGTGTGELFF
TGTGCCAGCAGCTTAGTGCCCGGGACAGGGACCGGGGAGCTGTTTTTT
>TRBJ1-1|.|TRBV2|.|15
CASSSLRGADTEAFF
TGTGCCAGCAGCAGTCTCAGGGGAGCGGACACTGAAGCTTTCTTT
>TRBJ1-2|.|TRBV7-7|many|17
CASSNVHKCRKTYGYTF
TGTGCCAGCAGCAATGTTCATAAGTGCCGAAAGACCTATGGCTACACCTTC
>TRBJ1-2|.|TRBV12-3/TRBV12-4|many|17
CASSDRRTAGKTYGYTF
TGTGCCAGCAGTGATCGGCGCACAGCAGGAAAGACCTATGGCTACACCTTC
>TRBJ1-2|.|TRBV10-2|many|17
CASSRSATSRKTYGYTF
TGCGCCAGCAGTAGGAGTGCCACTTCTAGAAAGACCTATGGCTACACCTTC
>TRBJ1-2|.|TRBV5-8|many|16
CASGGNHPRKTYGYTF
TGTGCCAGCGGTGGTAATCATCCACGAAAGACCTATGGCTACACCTTC
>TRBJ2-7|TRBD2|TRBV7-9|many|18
CASSSYVGGTSGNYEQYF
TGTGCCAGCAGCTCTTATGTCGGGGGGACTAGCGGGAACTACGAGCAGTACTTC
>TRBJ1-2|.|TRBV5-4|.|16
CASRQRVPGKTYGYTF
TGTGCCAGCCGACAACGCGTACCAGGAAAGACCTATGGCTACACCTTC
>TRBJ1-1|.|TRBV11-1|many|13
CASSFKPNTEAFF
TGTGCCAGCAGCTTTAAACCGAACACTGAAGCTTTCTTT
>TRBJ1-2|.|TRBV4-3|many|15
CASSPARGENYGYTF
TGCGCCAGCAGCCCCGCCAGGGGAGAGAACTATGGCTACACCTTC
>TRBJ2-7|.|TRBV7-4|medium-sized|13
CASSLDRAHEQYF
TGTGCCAGCAGCTTAGATAGGGCCCACGAGCAGTACTTC
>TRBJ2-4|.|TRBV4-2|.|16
CASSQDPGVAKNIQYF
TGTGCCAGCAGCCAAGATCCCGGGGTGGCCAAAAACATTCAGTACTTC
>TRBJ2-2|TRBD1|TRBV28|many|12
CATHGQAGELFF
TGTGCCACCCATGGACAGGCCGGGGAGCTGTTTTTT
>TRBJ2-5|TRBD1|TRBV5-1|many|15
CASSRPDRDQETQYF
TGCGCCAGCAGCCGACCCGACAGGGACCAAGAGACCCAGTACTTC
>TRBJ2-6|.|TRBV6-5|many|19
CASSVRRSMHKVGANVLTF
TGTGCCAGCAGTGTAAGACGCTCTATGCACAAAGTCGGGGCCAACGTCCTGACTTTC
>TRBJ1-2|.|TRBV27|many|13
CASSLDTSRGYTF
TGTGCCAGCAGTTTGGACACAAGTCGGGGCTACACCTTC
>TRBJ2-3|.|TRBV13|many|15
CASSPHGGSTDTQYF
TGTGCCAGCAGCCCCCACGGGGGAAGCACAGATACGCAGTATTTT
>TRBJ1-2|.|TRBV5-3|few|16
CARRRLVVRKTYGYTF
TGTGCCAGACGCCGATTAGTGGTGAGAAAGACCTATGGCTACACCTTC
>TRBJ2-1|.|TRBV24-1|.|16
CATSDRRDTIYNEQFF
TGTGCCACCAGTGATCGACGGGACACCATATACAATGAGCAGTTCTTC